This T cell receptor beta chain was captured by sequencing in a study of identical twins (dated by TCRdb to about 2016). About the full investigation: To test whether fetal clonotypes persist, the study used deep sequencing on TCR alpha and beta repertoires from monozygotic twins, unrelated adults of various ages, and cord blood. To rule out contamination, replicate twin experiments were performed at different times with different library preparation protocols.

Overall study results and their limits: Fewer insertions were carried by abundant cord blood beta clonotypes, a similar but weaker trend appeared in young adult naive repertoires, and no such trend appeared in memory repertoires. Because the same donors could not be followed over many years, the conclusions depended on cross-sectional statistical analysis. Invariant T cells such as MAIT and iNKT could partly confound zero-insertion analyses, though diverse VJ usage argued against this for most clonotypes. The excess sharing between twins in beta out-of-frame sequences was weaker because fewer shared sequences reduced the signal-to-noise ratio. Compared with coincidental sharing between unrelated individuals, an excess of low generation-probability sequences was observed among out-of-frame TCR alpha sequences shared between twins. Out-of-frame TCR alpha sharing in monozygotic twins was systematically underestimated by recombination models, whereas sharing between unrelated individuals was in agreement with the recombination models.

The library was prepared using 5' RACE. Sequencer: Illumina HiSeq 2000. Template switching introduced a universal primer binding site; the final cDNA contained a unique molecular identifier, enabling accurate counting of TCR cDNA molecules. First-strand cDNA for TCR alpha and beta chains was synthesized from specific primers in the conserved constant-segment region. Each cDNA library was double barcoded, with a SMART-Mk sample barcode plus Illumina barcodes, to control for contamination. TruSeq adapter sequences, together with Illumina sample barcodes, were added in two successive PCR steps. TCR alpha and beta cDNA libraries were sequenced on the Illumina HiSeq platform with custom primers. The study's processing was this. Raw reads were processed with MiGEC to extract unique molecular identifiers, and MiXCR was used to determine CDR3 positions. Recombination models were inferred per individual with the repgenHMM and IGoR tools using an EM algorithm. Shared clonotypes were analyzed with the tcR package in R, and sharing was normalized by the product of cloneset sizes. To study raw recombination without the effects of thymic and clonal selection, out-of-frame nonproductive sequences were analyzed. TCRdb's own reprocessing of the public reads used fastp at Q25 and MiXCR and kept productive beta chains. Identical CDR3 proteins give one entry, which carries the most common genes and DNA. The V and J calls shown here were made by TCRdb, not taken from the authors' results. The sample includes 450,000 or so distinct CDR3 sequences, with less than 20% observed a single time. The ten largest clonotypes hold less than 15% of the sample.

The CDR3, cysteine through phenylalanine, is 12 amino acids long. Of the read, only the CDR3 DNA is kept; its 36 bases are in frame from base 1. In the germline V gene, CDR1 corresponds to ENHRY and CDR2 to SYGVKD. V sheds 0 bases and J sheds 10 bases, leaving 7 bases between their ends. All donors were healthy Caucasians. The study also sequenced three unrelated non-twin adults: a male aged 18 to 29, a male aged 50 to 60 and a female aged 50 to 60. Miltenyi CD45RO+ enrichment and human naive T-cell isolation kits were used to isolate memory (CD45RO+) and naive T cells from PBMC. Concerning this clonotype itself: Its cognate antigen has yet to be identified. No base qualities exist here, and no much larger clone lies one base off it.

The chain is encoded by TRBV10-3 joined to TRBJ2-1; no D gene can be assigned with confidence. The TCR originated in a man between 45 and 60 years old in good health. Sequencing input: naive T cells sorted from blood. Interpreted using the paper, the cell subset or site label stands for: cells isolated with a human naive T-cell isolation kit. The DNA sequence reads TGTGCCATCAGTGAGTCGGGGTACGAGCAGTTCTTC. Its protein reads: CAISESGYEQFF.